This T cell receptor (beta chain) was observed in a study of T cell responses to AZD1222 COVID-19 vaccine. Study results and limitations: Donors in the cohort were predominantly white British and more often female, and clonal diversity was possibly underestimated. Spike was spanned by vaccine-associated CD4 TCRs, with dominance at 160-218 and 743-854. With two AZD1222 doses given, Spike-specific TCR breadth and depth both rose.

Libraries were prepared by immunoSEQ multiplex PCR; TCRdb keeps only in-frame clonotypes and omits some of them. The sample carries about 140,000 clones, approximately 93% recorded once. In regard to this clone: What it binds is unknown.

The CDR3 loop spans 14 amino acids. Per germline, CDR1 WNHNN and CDR2 SYGVQD (reference sequence). V trimming: 7 bases; J trimming: 4 bases; junction bases outside the gene matches: 7. V and J are TRBV10-1 and TRBJ2-7; 10 nucleotides align to TRBD2. The receptor was isolated from an adult who had recovered from COVID-19. The sample in question was peripheral blood, obtained after recovery from COVID-19. The CDR3 region has the DNA TGCGCCAGCAACGGGACTAGCGAGATGTACGAGCAGTACTTC. Translation: CASNGTSEMYEQYF.